Presented here are 3 T cell receptor beta chains from one specimen sequenced in a study of T-cell reconstitution after alpha-beta-depleted transplantation in children (dated by TCRdb to about 2016). The method behind the library was PCR. TCRdb lists the instrument as Illumina HiSeq 2500. Molecular barcoding was employed in the preparation of TCR libraries, with unique molecular identifiers being used to normalize TCRbeta repertoire quantification. In TCRdb, the public reads were trimmed at Q25 with fastp and aligned with MiXCR, with productive beta chains retained. Rows merge per CDR3 protein into single entries with the most common DNA and genes. Recorded for this sample are fewer than 200,000 distinct CDR3 sequences; roughly 6.8% of them occurred a single time. The ten largest clones add up to around 2.7% of the sample. The sequencing here drew on PBMCs from the stem cell graft donor, taken from the stem cell graft. These receptors came from a human donor who donated a stem cell graft to a child with Wiskott-Aldrich syndrome.

This clonotype has a count of ten or more. This chain connects TRBV7-6 to TRBJ1-6; D gene uncertain. Per germline, CDR1 SGHVS and CDR2 FNYEAQ. CDR3 length equals 12 residues. Trimming removed 1 base at V and 10 bases at J, with 5 bases between. This chain's CDR3 is CASSLDRSPLHF. The CDR3, as DNA: TGTGCCAGCAGCTTAGATCGCTCACCCCTCCACTTT.

This clonotype was detected ten times or more. The chain combines TRBV4-1 with TRBJ1-6; a weak D match, TRBD1 (6 bases). The germline gives CDR1 MGHRA, CDR2 YSYEKL. V was clipped by 2 bases and J by 8 bases, with 13 bases between them. CDR3 size: 15 residues. The CDR3 DNA reads TGCGCCAGCAGCCAATCCCAGGGGCAGTATTCACCCCTCCACTTT. It translates to CASSQSQGQYSPLHF.

This clonotype was recorded a few times. J is TRBJ1-3 and V is TRBV11-3, with D tentatively TRBD1 (6 bases). Germline-derived CDR1 and CDR2 are SGHNT and YENEEA. This CDR3 region has 15 residues. The ends were cut back, 5 bases at V and 0 bases at J, with 11 bases in the middle. The CDR3 DNA sequence: TGTGCCAGCAGCCACGGACAGTCCTCTGGAAACACCATATATTTT. It encodes CASSHGQSSGNTIYF.